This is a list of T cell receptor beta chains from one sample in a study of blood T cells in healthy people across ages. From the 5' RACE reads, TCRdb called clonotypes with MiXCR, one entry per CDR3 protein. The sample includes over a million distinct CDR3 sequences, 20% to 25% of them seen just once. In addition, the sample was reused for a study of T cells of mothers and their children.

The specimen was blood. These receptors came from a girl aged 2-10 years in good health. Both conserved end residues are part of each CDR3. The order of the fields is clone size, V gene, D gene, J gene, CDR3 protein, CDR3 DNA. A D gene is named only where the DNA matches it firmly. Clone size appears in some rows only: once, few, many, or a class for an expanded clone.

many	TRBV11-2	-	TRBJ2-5	CASSLAVTAQETQYF	TGTGCCAGCAGCTTAGCAGTCACAGCCCAAGAGACCCAGTACTTC
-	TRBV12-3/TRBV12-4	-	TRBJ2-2	CASSWGDTGELFF	TGTGCCAGCAGTTGGGGCGACACCGGGGAGCTGTTTTTT
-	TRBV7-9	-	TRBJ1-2	CASSLAELIYGYTF	TGTGCCAGCAGCTTAGCGGAGCTGATCTATGGCTACACCTTC
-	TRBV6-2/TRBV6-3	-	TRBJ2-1	CASSYQLTKYNEQFF	TGTGCCAGCAGTTACCAACTAACCAAATACAATGAGCAGTTCTTC
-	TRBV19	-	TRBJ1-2	CASSPRQTTVYGYTF	TGTGCCAGTAGTCCACGACAGACAACCGTCTATGGCTACACCTTC
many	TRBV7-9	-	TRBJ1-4	CASSTEVGEKLFF	TGTGCCAGCAGCACGGAGGTGGGCGAAAAACTGTTTTTT
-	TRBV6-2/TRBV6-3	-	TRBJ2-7	CASGRGPSIYEQYF	TGTGCCAGCGGTCGGGGCCCCTCCATCTACGAGCAGTACTTC
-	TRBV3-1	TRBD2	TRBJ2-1	CASSQDLGTSRENEQFF	TGTGCCAGCAGCCAAGATCTAGGGACTAGTCGTGAAAATGAGCAGTTCTTC
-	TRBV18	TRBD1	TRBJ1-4	CASSRGTGITNEKLFF	TGTGCCAGCTCACGCGGGACAGGGATAACTAATGAAAAACTGTTTTTT
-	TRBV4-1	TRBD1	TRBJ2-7	CASSEQGVGSYEQYF	TGCGCCAGCAGCGAACAGGGGGTGGGCTCCTACGAGCAGTACTTC
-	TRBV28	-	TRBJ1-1	CATRDRFEAFF	TGTGCCACAAGAGACCGGTTTGAAGCTTTCTTT
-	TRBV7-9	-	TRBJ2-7	CASTPARVDEQYF	TGTGCCAGCACCCCCGCCAGGGTGGACGAGCAGTACTTC
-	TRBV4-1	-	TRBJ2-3	CASSQEMRARVDTQYF	TGCGCCAGCAGCCAAGAAATGAGGGCCCGGGTAGATACGCAGTATTTT
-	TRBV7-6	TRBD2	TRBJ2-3	CASSLAPGLAGGYTDTQYF	TGTGCCAGCAGCTTAGCCCCGGGACTAGCGGGGGGATACACAGATACGCAGTATTTT